Below are 9 T cell receptor beta chains sequenced from a single sample in a study of cytomegalovirus exposure and HLA in healthy donors. A multiplex PCR was run with 60 Vbeta primers and 13 Jbeta primers. Measured with immunoSEQ multiplex PCR; TCRdb has only the in-frame clones, and not every one. This sample has hundreds of thousands of clones, with roughly 80% found just once. The sequencing sample was made of PBMCs. The source is a male donor in good health and CMV-seronegative.

This clone was counted only a few times. This chain joins TRBV19 and TRBJ1-5, with D possibly TRBD1 on 5 matching bases. There are 14 residues in the CDR3. The ends were cut back, 7 bases at V and 6 bases at J, with 16 bases in the middle. The V gene's germline CDR1 is LNHDA and CDR2 SQIVND (reference sequence). CDR3 loop: CASKGPGGIQPQHF. DNA for the CDR3: TGTGCCAGTAAGGGACCCGGGGGTATTCAGCCCCAGCATTTT.

The V and J genes are TRBV6-1 and TRBJ1-2, with TRBD1 as a possible D gene (5 bases). Trimming took off 6 bases at V and 8 bases at J, with 16 bases between the two ends. The CDR3 sequence is 13 residues long. Germline V gene sequence: CDR1 MNHNS, CDR2 SASEGT. The CDR3 loop reads CASRGVALYGYTF. As DNA, the CDR3 is TGTGCCAGCAGAGGGGTGGCCCTCTACGGCTACACCTTC.

V gene TRBV6-1 combines with J gene TRBJ2-7; D gene uncertain. V lost 6 bases to trimming and J lost 2 bases, with 14 bases between them. Germline lookup yields CDR1 MNHNS and CDR2 SASEGT. The length of the CDR3 is 14 residues. The CDR3 region is CASSVGSRTYEQYF. The CDR3 nucleotides are TGTGCCAGCAGCGTGGGCAGTCGGACCTACGAGCAGTACTTC.

This chain links TRBV7-6 with TRBJ1-1; 7 bases are shared with TRBD1. Germline V gene sequence: CDR1 SGHVS, CDR2 FNYEAQ. The V segment lost 1 base and the J segment 5 bases; nucleotides outside the gene matches: 4. The CDR3 contains 14 residues. CDR3 coding DNA: TGTGCCAGCAGCTTAGATCCAGGGGGGACTGAAGCTTTCTTT. Translating it yields CASSLDPGGTEAFF.

The chain joins TRBV5-6 to TRBJ1-2; D remains unclear. The CDR3 is 17 amino acids. Germline lookup yields CDR1 SGHDT and CDR2 YYEEEE. The germline V and J ends were trimmed by 1 base and 4 bases, with 20 bases remaining between them. Here the CDR3 DNA reads TGTGCCAGCAGCTTGTTAGATTCCCCAAGTAGCTTCTATGGCTACACCTTC. Translating it yields CASSLLDSPSSFYGYTF.

The chain couples TRBV11-3 to TRBJ2-1; 9 bases fit TRBD2. Trimming at V came to 1 base and at J to 8 bases, leaving 12 bases not matched to a gene. Germline V gene sequence: CDR1 SGHNT, CDR2 YENEEA. The length of the CDR3 is 17 residues. The CDR3 DNA reads TGTGCCAGCAGCTTAGGCGCTAGCGGGATGGATTATGATGAGCAGTTCTTC. This gives the protein CASSLGASGMDYDEQFF.

V gene TRBV4-1 combines with J gene TRBJ2-1, with a tentative D call TRBD1 (6 bases). Trimming left V 2 bases short and J 10 bases short, with 15 bases between. Looked up from germline, CDR1 is MGHRA and CDR2 is YSYEKL. The CDR3 covers 14 residues. The CDR3 here is CASSQTQGGQEQFF. CDR3 DNA sequence: TGCGCCAGCAGCCAAACACAGGGTGGTCAGGAGCAGTTCTTC.

The CDR3 DNA follows: TGTGCCAGCAGTGACAAAGAGGTCCCCTACGAGCAGTACTTC. Its protein product is CASSDKEVPYEQYF. The rearrangement links TRBV6-4 to TRBJ2-7; D unclear. Per the germline V gene, CDR1 is MRHNA and CDR2 is SNTAGT. This CDR3 is 14 amino acids long. Trimming left V 2 bases short and J 2 bases short, with 10 bases between.

The chain has TRBV7-3 and TRBJ2-3, with 7 nucleotides matching TRBD1. The V gene end was trimmed by 4 bases and the J gene end by 5 bases; junction bases not matched to a gene: 6. This CDR3 contains 14 residues. Germline loops: CDR1 SGHTA, CDR2 FQGTGA. CDR3 sequence: CASSSTGLEDTQYF. DNA of the CDR3: TGTGCCAGCAGCTCGACAGGGTTGGAAGATACGCAGTATTTT.